Presented here are 17 T cell receptor beta chains from one specimen sequenced in a study of OX40 agonist ivuxolimab in advanced cancers. Libraries were constructed by the immunoSEQ multiplex PCR assay. TCRdb limited this immuneACCESS table to in-frame rearrangements with V and J called. A share of clones is missing; checked studies link under half to unresolved V genes, and the rest is unexplained. In this sample the table shows 68,000 or so clones, 65% to 90% of which occur a single time. Jointly, the top ten make up roughly 1.4% of the sample. Sequencing was performed on CD4+ or CD8+ T cells sorted from blood, taken in a trial of the OX40 agonist ivuxolimab. These receptor sequences come from an adult with an advanced solid tumor such as melanoma, head and neck, liver or kidney cancer.

V usage is TRBV27 and J usage is TRBJ1-1; D unclear. Trimming took off 6 bases at V and 1 base at J, with 12 bases between the two ends. The CDR3 sequence is 14 residues long. From germline, CDR1 is MNHEY and CDR2 SMNVEV (reference sequence). The CDR3 sequence is CASSLRGGNTEAFF. The DNA of the CDR3 is TGTGCCAGCAGCCTCCGGGGTGGGAACACTGAAGCTTTCTTT.

The chain couples TRBV5-1 to TRBJ2-1; TRBD1 agrees at 10 bases. Germline loops: CDR1 SGHRS, CDR2 YFSETQ. V lost 3 bases to trimming and J lost 15 bases; unmatched junction nucleotides: 12. This CDR3 has 14 residues. This CDR3 reads CASSSGDRGVSGFF. CDR3 DNA sequence: TGCGCCAGCAGCTCTGGGGACAGGGGCGTCTCGGGGTTCTTC.

As concerns this clone: This clone may be a read error of a much larger clone one base away. This sample includes further DNA sequences coding for the same CDR3. The chain carries TRBV18 and TRBJ2-2; 10 bases fit TRBD2. V gave up 2 bases and J gave up 4 bases; unmatched junction bases: 16. The CDR3 runs to 20 residues. In germline, CDR1 is KGHSH, CDR2 LQKENI. CDR3 coding DNA: TGTGCCAGCTCACCATTAGCGGGGGGCCGATTGGTGATGATCACCGGGGAGCTGTTTTTT. This gives the protein CASSPLAGGRLVMITGELFF. The full variable domain, completed using reference TRBV18 and TRBJ2-2, is NAGVMQNPRHLVRRRGQEARLRCSPMKGHSHVYWYRQLPEEGLKFMVYLQKENIIDESGMPKERFSAEFPKEGPSILRIQQVVRGDSAAYFCASSPLAGGRLVMITGELFFGEGSRLTVL.

The rearrangement joins TRBV5-1 to TRBJ1-4; D call uncertain. V lost 5 bases to trimming and J lost 0 bases, with 8 bases between them. The CDR3 consists of 14 residues. Germline V gene data show CDR1 as SGHRS and CDR2 as YFSETQ. In nucleotides, the CDR3 is TGCGCCAGCAGTATGGGGACAACTAATGAAAAACTGTTTTTT. This translates into CASSMGTTNEKLFF.

The chain links TRBV5-1 to TRBJ2-2; D unresolved. Trimming left V 3 bases short and J 0 bases short, with 9 bases between. The CDR3 loop spans 15 amino acids. The germline CDR1 and CDR2 sequences are SGHRS and YFSETQ. The CDR3 region is CASSWGDTNTGELFF. The CDR3 nucleotides are TGCGCCAGCAGCTGGGGTGATACGAACACCGGGGAGCTGTTTTTT.

The J gene is TRBJ1-1, the V gene TRBV25-1, with D perhaps matching TRBD1 (5 bases). V shed 6 bases and J shed 1 base, with 9 bases lying between them. This CDR3 comprises 13 residues. The V gene's germline CDR1 is MGHDK and CDR2 SYGVNS. In nucleotides, the CDR3 is TGTGCCAGCAGCCGGACAACGAACACTGAAGCTTTCTTT. Translation gives CASSRTTNTEAFF.

The genes are TRBV2 and TRBJ1-2; TRBD1 agrees at 11 bases. The length of the CDR3 is 15 residues. J gave up 4 bases and V 2 bases, and 3 bases lay outside the gene matches. Germline CDR1 reads SNHLY; CDR2 reads FYNNEI. In nucleotides, the CDR3 is TGTGCCAGCAGTGAATTGGGACAGGGGGGCTATGGCTACACCTTC. Its translation is CASSELGQGGYGYTF.

J is TRBJ2-3 and V is TRBV6-5; D gene unclear. CDR1 is MNHEY and CDR2 is SVGAGI in the germline V gene. This CDR3 has 15 residues. V was pared by 2 bases and J by 8 bases, with 17 bases between. The CDR3 nucleotides are TGTGCCAGCAGTTACGGAACTCCTGTTACGGGTACGCAGTATTTT. The encoded protein is CASSYGTPVTGTQYF.

The J gene is TRBJ2-1, the V gene TRBV9, with TRBD2 identical over 11 bases. Per the germline V gene, CDR1 is SGDLS and CDR2 is YYNGEE. There are 15 residues in the CDR3. CDR3 coding DNA: TGTGCTTCGGGGCCTAGCGGGGGGACCTACAATGAGCAGTTCTTC. Translating it yields CASGPSGGTYNEQFF.

On this clone itself: A clone one base away is much larger, so this may be a read error. This sequence joins TRBV7-9 and TRBJ2-5; tentative D call: TRBD1 (8 bases). Trimming shortened V by 3 bases and J by 5 bases, and 16 bases separated the two germline ends. Germline V lookup: CDR1 SEHNR, CDR2 FQNEAQ (reference sequence). The CDR3 has 15 amino acids. The CDR3 DNA reads TGTGCCAGCAGCTTCGGGGACAGGCGGGGGGAGACCCAGTACTTC. Protein product: CASSFGDRRGETQYF.

This clone was detected a few times. The chain carries TRBV15 and TRBJ2-7; D might be TRBD1 (7 bases). The CDR3 has 14 amino acids. The V gene's germline CDR1 is LNHNV and CDR2 YYDKDF (reference sequence). Trimming stripped 4 bases from V and 3 bases from J, with 13 bases between. The CDR3 sequence is CATSTYRGGYEQYF. The CDR3 DNA sequence: TGTGCCACCAGCACCTACAGGGGAGGCTACGAGCAGTACTTC.

The chain combines TRBV5-5 with TRBJ1-3; D gene uncertain. The CDR3 runs to 15 residues. CDR1 and CDR2 from the germline V gene are SGHKS and YYEKEE (reference sequence). The germline V and J ends were trimmed by 4 bases and 4 bases, with 15 bases remaining between them. The CDR3 nucleotides are TGTGCCAGCAGCCCCGGGTCCTCCCGGGGAAACACCATATATTTT. Its protein product is CASSPGSSRGNTIYF. Variable domain in full (rest from reference TRBV5-5 and TRBJ1-3): DAGVTQSPTHLIKTRGQQVTLRCSPISGHKSVSWYQQVLGQGPQFIFQYYEKEERGRGNFPDRFSARQFPNYSSELNVNALLLGDSALYLCASSPGSSRGNTIYFGEGSWLTVV.

This sequence joins TRBV7-2 and TRBJ2-5, with 7 positions matching TRBD2. J was trimmed by 2 bases and V by 3 bases; bases with no gene match: 6. This CDR3 spans 15 amino acids. Germline V lookup: CDR1 SGHTA, CDR2 FQGNSA. CDR3 nucleotides: TGTGCCAGCAGCTTTCCACGGGGGGATCAAGAGACCCAGTACTTC. Translation gives CASSFPRGDQETQYF.

This chain links TRBV6-6 with TRBJ1-5; D is ambiguous. V lost 0 bases to trimming and J lost 0 bases, with 6 bases between them. CDR3 length: 15 residues. From germline, CDR1 is MNHNY and CDR2 SVGAGI (reference sequence). CDR3 protein: CASSYSDRSNQPQHF. The CDR3 coding sequence is TGTGCCAGCAGTTACTCGGACCGTAGCAATCAGCCCCAGCATTTT.

As DNA, the CDR3 is TGTGCAAGTCGCCATACCGGGACAGCTGTGAACACTGAAGCTTTCTTT. Protein sequence: CASRHTGTAVNTEAFF. V usage is TRBV12-2 and J usage is TRBJ1-1; TRBD1, the table's D call, lacks a check against the DNA. TRBV12-2 is assigned pseudogene status. The CDR3 spans 16 residues.

The V call is TRBV5-1, the J call TRBJ2-4, with unresolved D. V was clipped by 0 bases and J by 0 bases, with 13 bases between them. Per germline, CDR1 SGHRS and CDR2 YFSETQ. This CDR3 comprises 17 residues. CDR3 coding DNA: TGCGCCAGCAGCTTGGGGTCCGTAGGGTTAGCCAAAAACATTCAGTACTTC. Translation gives CASSLGSVGLAKNIQYF. The entire variable domain, with the rest obtained from reference TRBV5-1 and TRBJ2-4, is as follows: KAGVTQTPRYLIKTRGQQVTLSCSPISGHRSVSWYQQTPGQGLQFLFEYFSETQRNKGNFPGRFSGRQFSNSRSEMNVSTLELGDSALYLCASSLGSVGLAKNIQYFGAGTRLSVL.

The chain uses TRBV5-1 and TRBJ2-1, with D possibly matching TRBD2 (6 bases). The CDR3 is 14 residues long. V was trimmed by 7 bases and J by 8 bases, leaving 19 bases between them. CDR1 is SGHRS and CDR2 is YFSETQ in the germline V gene. The CDR3 is CASGLGGSMDEQFF. The CDR3 DNA reads TGCGCCAGCGGATTGGGGGGTTCGATGGATGAGCAGTTCTTC.